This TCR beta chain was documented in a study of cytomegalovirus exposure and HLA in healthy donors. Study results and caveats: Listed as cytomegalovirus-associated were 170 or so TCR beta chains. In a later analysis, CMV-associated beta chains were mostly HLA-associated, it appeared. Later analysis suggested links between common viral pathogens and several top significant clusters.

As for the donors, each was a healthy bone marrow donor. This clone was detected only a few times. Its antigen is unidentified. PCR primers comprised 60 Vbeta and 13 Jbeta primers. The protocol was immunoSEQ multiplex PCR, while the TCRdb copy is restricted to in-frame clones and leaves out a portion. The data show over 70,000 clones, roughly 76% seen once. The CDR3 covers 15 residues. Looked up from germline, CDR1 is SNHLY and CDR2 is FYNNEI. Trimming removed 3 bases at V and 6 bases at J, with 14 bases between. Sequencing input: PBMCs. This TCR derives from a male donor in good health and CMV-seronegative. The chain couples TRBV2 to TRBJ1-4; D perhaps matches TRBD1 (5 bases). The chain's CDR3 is CASSELSGGDEKLFF. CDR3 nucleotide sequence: TGTGCCAGCAGTGAGTTGTCGGGGGGAGATGAAAAACTGTTTTTT.